The T cell receptor (beta chain) under discussion was sequenced for a study of blood T cell repertoires in COVID-19. Clinical history as reported by participants underpinned cohort assignment. TCRdb keeps only in-frame clones here, not all; method: immunoSEQ multiplex PCR. Of a few hundred thousand clones in the sample, approximately 80% are singletons; the top ten hold 6.5% to 8.5%. Trimming shortened V by 0 bases and J by 0 bases, and 8 bases separated the two germline ends. The CDR3 is made up of 16 amino acids. Per germline, CDR1 LGHDT and CDR2 YNNKEL (reference sequence). The sample comprised PBMCs or T cells enriched from blood (not recorded which). The chain carries TRBV3-1 (or the pseudogene TRBV3-2) and TRBJ1-4; D remains unclear. This clonotype was obtained from a woman between 40 and 50 years old with acute COVID-19. The CDR3 loop is CASSQDMSATNEKLFF. DNA for the CDR3: TGTGCCAGCAGCCAAGATATGAGTGCAACTAATGAAAAACTGTTTTTT.